One sample yielded the 25 T cell receptor beta chains listed below, sequenced in a study of blood T cell repertoires in COVID-19. Clones were read by immunoSEQ multiplex PCR, and TCRdb kept only the in-frame ones, dropping some. The table includes about 140,000 clones, approximately 80% detected once. What was sequenced was peripheral blood. Receptors originate from a human donor in a cohort sampled during active COVID-19.

The chain employs TRBV6-6 and TRBJ2-3, with D perhaps matching TRBD2 (7 bases). Between the trimmed V and J ends, which lost 5 bases and 6 bases, there was a span of 12 bases. From germline, CDR1 is MNHNY and CDR2 SVGAGI (reference sequence). The CDR3 loop spans 13 amino acids. CDR3 sequence (DNA): TGTGCCAGCAGTGCGGGGGCGGGGGATACGCAGTATTTT. Its translation is CASSAGAGDTQYF.

V is TRBV19 and J is TRBJ2-2, with 9 positions matching TRBD1. Germline CDR1 is LNHDA and CDR2 is SQIVND (reference sequence). V dropped 6 bases and J dropped 1; count of bases not matched to a gene: 6. CDR3 size: 16 residues. The CDR3 DNA is TGTGCCAGTAGCAATCCGGGACAGGGGAACACCGGGGAGCTGTTTTTT. Protein sequence: CASSNPGQGNTGELFF. Full variable domain (outside the CDR3, taken from reference TRBV19 and TRBJ2-2): DGGITQSPKYLFRKEGQNVTLSCEQNLNHDAMYWYRQDPGQGLRLIYYSQIVNDFQKGDIAEGYSVSREKKESFPLTVTSAQKNPTAFYLCASSNPGQGNTGELFFGEGSRLTVL.

This chain joins TRBV4-2 and TRBJ1-3; D gene uncertain. Trimming took 0 bases from V and 0 from J, leaving 6 bases between them. This CDR3 is 15 amino acids long. Germline assignment: CDR1 LGHNA and CDR2 YNFKEQ. This CDR3 is CASSQEPYSGNTIYF. The CDR3 DNA sequence: TGTGCCAGCAGCCAAGAACCCTACTCTGGAAACACCATATATTTT.

This chain uses TRBV6-2 or TRBV6-3 with TRBJ2-7; 10 bases line up with TRBD1. Germline CDR1 reads MNHEY; CDR2 reads SVGEGT. The CDR3 contains 14 residues. With V trimmed by 2 bases and J by 7 bases, 5 bases remained unmatched. The CDR3 here is CASSYDRGPGEQYF. CDR3 DNA: TGTGCCAGCAGTTACGACAGGGGGCCGGGAGAGCAGTACTTC.

This chain joins TRBV24-1 and TRBJ2-7; TRBD2 might be the D (7 bases). Germline lookup yields CDR1 KGHDR and CDR2 SFDVKD. The germline V and J ends were trimmed by 0 bases and 0 bases, with 17 bases remaining between them. CDR3 length equals 18 residues. CDR3 sequence (DNA): TGTGCCACCAGTGATTTGCGTCCCCCGGGGGGCCTCTCCTACGAGCAGTACTTC. Its translation: CATSDLRPPGGLSYEQYF.

V gene TRBV11-2 combines with J gene TRBJ1-6; D is undetermined. The V gene's germline CDR1 is SGHAT and CDR2 FQNNGV. Trimming cost V 5 bases and J 4 bases, with 6 bases left between them. This CDR3 is built from 13 residues. The CDR3 sequence is CASSAGYNSPLHF. CDR3 in DNA: TGTGCCAGCAGCGCAGGTTATAATTCACCCCTCCACTTT. Drawing the rest from reference TRBV11-2 and TRBJ1-6, the complete variable domain is EAGVAQSPRYKIIEKRQSVAFWCNPISGHATLYWYQQILGQGPKLLIQFQNNGVVDDSQLPKDRFSAERLKGVDSTLKIQPAKLEDSAVYLCASSAGYNSPLHFGNGTRLTVT.

CDR3 bases: TGTGCCAGCAGCTTTACCGGTGGGCAGCAGTACTTC. Its protein is CASSFTGGQQYF. V and J are TRBV7-9 and TRBJ2-7; D is ambiguous. This CDR3 region has 12 residues. Deletions cut 3 bases from V and 8 bases from J, with 11 bases between. Germline CDR1 reads SEHNR; CDR2 reads FQNEAQ (reference sequence).

This chain uses TRBV30 with TRBJ2-5; D may be TRBD1 (6 bases). The CDR3 has 13 residues. Per the germline V gene, CDR1 is GTSNPN and CDR2 is SVGIG (reference sequence). Deletions cut 0 bases from V and 2 bases from J, with 7 bases between. The CDR3 DNA reads TGTGCCTGGAGTGTACAGGGACAAGAGACCCAGTACTTC. Protein: CAWSVQGQETQYF.

V usage is TRBV9 and J usage is TRBJ2-7; 9 positions agree with TRBD1. The CDR3 covers 15 residues. The J segment lost 4 bases and the V segment lost 4 bases, leaving 9 bases of the junction unmatched. Germline CDR1 SGDLS, CDR2 YYNGEE. CDR3 in DNA: TGTGCCAGCAGCCGTACCGGGACAGGGTATTACGAGCAGTACTTC. The encoded protein is CASSRTGTGYYEQYF. The full variable domain, with the rest looked up from reference TRBV9 and TRBJ2-7, is DSGVTQTPKHLITATGQRVTLRCSPRSGDLSVYWYQQSLDQGLQFLIQYYNGEERAKGNILERFSAQQFPDLHSELNLSSLELGDSALYFCASSRTGTGYYEQYFGPGTRLTVT.

The genes are TRBV5-5 and TRBJ1-3; unclear D gene. V gave up 4 bases and J gave up 1 base, with 12 bases separating them. Germline values: CDR1 SGHKS, CDR2 YYEKEE (reference sequence). This CDR3 contains 15 residues. This chain's CDR3 is CASSHDTLSGNTIYF. The CDR3 region has the DNA TGTGCCAGCAGCCACGACACCCTATCTGGAAACACCATATATTTT.

The chain employs TRBV12-5 and TRBJ2-3; 8 bases are shared with TRBD1. CDR3 length equals 17 residues. Germline CDR1 is LGHNT and CDR2 is FRNRAP. J gave up 2 bases and V 1 base, and 8 bases lay outside the gene matches. The CDR3 loop is CASGLASGTGHTDTQYF. The DNA of the CDR3 is TGTGCTAGTGGTTTGGCGTCAGGGACAGGCCACACAGATACGCAGTATTTT.

About this clone itself: The junction and the germline gene differ at one end; a read error may be behind it. This chain connects TRBV2 to TRBJ2-7; the match to TRBD2 covers 11 bases. The germline V gene has CDR1 SNHLY and CDR2 FYNNEI. The CDR3 has 15 amino acids. The CDR3: CARSGGSGGASEQYF. The CDR3 DNA is TGTGCCCGCAGCGGGGGTAGCGGGGGGGCCTCCGAGCAGTACTTC.

This chain connects TRBV11-2 to TRBJ2-7; maybe TRBD2 (5 bases). The length of the CDR3 is 15 residues. Trimming stripped 4 bases from V and 2 bases from J, with 15 bases between. Per germline, CDR1 SGHAT and CDR2 FQNNGV. Here the CDR3 DNA reads TGTGCCAGCAGCTCCGGGCGCGGGCCCCCCTACGAGCAGTACTTC. Amino acid sequence: CASSSGRGPPYEQYF.

The chain combines TRBV29-1 with TRBJ1-2; possible D gene TRBD1, 5 bases. The V and J ends lost 2 bases and 7 bases respectively, with 8 bases between them. The CDR3 loop spans 11 amino acids. The germline V gene encodes CDR1 SQVTM and CDR2 ANQGSEA. CDR3 bases: TGCAGCGTTGAAACAGGATTTGGCTACACCTTC. Its protein product is CSVETGFGYTF.

This clone appeared a single time. The genes are TRBV19 and TRBJ1-5; TRBD1 matches 9 bases. The germline gives CDR1 LNHDA, CDR2 SQIVND (reference sequence). This CDR3 has 15 residues. With V trimmed by 1 base and J by 6 bases, 4 bases remained unmatched. In DNA form, the CDR3 reads TGTGCCAGTAGTATAGGACAGGGGGGATTTCAGCCCCAGCATTTT. It codes for CASSIGQGGFQPQHF.

Concerning this clone itself: Other DNA sequences in the sample encode the same CDR3. V is TRBV6-2 or TRBV6-3 and J is TRBJ1-1; 8 bases map to TRBD1. V was clipped by 0 bases and J by 4 bases; unmatched bases: 1. Per germline, CDR1 MNHEY and CDR2 SVGEGT. This CDR3 comprises 14 residues. CDR3 bases: TGTGCCAGCAGTTACTCGACAGGGGTCACTGAAGCTTTCTTT. It yields the protein CASSYSTGVTEAFF.

The rearrangement uses TRBV20-1 and TRBJ2-3; 10 bases match TRBD2. CDR1 and CDR2 from the germline V gene are DFQATT and SNEGSKA (reference sequence). This CDR3 is built from 16 residues. Trimming cost V 3 bases and J 1 base; bases outside gene matches: 7. CDR3 in DNA: TGCAGTGCTAGTGCCACCGGGACTAGCGGCACAGATACGCAGTATTTT. This gives the protein CSASATGTSGTDTQYF.

The chain combines TRBV5-6 with TRBJ2-7, with TRBD1 matching 7 bases. The CDR3 contains 18 residues. The ends lost 3 bases at V and 0 bases at J; junction bases unmatched: 15. From germline, CDR1 is SGHDT and CDR2 YYEEEE. The DNA of the CDR3 is TGTGCCAGCAGCTCCCGAAAGTTGACAGGGCTTACCTCCTACGAGCAGTACTTC. This sequence encodes CASSSRKLTGLTSYEQYF.

The chain carries TRBV5-1 and TRBJ1-1; D might be TRBD1 (6 bases). This CDR3 spans 14 amino acids. Trimming removed 2 bases from V and 4 bases from J, with 12 bases in between. CDR1 SGHRS and CDR2 YFSETQ come from the germline V gene. In nucleotides, the CDR3 is TGCGCCAGCAGCTTACAGGGTCTGGGCACTGAAGCTTTCTTT. Protein: CASSLQGLGTEAFF.

The chain employs TRBV7-9 and TRBJ1-4; TRBD1 is a possible D gene (6 bases). Germline CDR1 and CDR2: SEHNR and FQNEAQ (reference sequence). This CDR3 contains 14 residues. The V end was cut by 6 bases, the J end by 5 bases, with 13 bases between. CDR3 sequence: CASSQQGGNEKLFF. In DNA form, the CDR3 reads TGTGCCAGCAGTCAACAGGGAGGGAATGAAAAACTGTTTTTT.

J is TRBJ2-1 and V is TRBV28; 12 nucleotides align to TRBD2. The CDR3 totals 16 residues. The V and J ends lost 4 bases and 9 bases, in that order; junction bases with no gene match: 10. CDR1 and CDR2 from the germline V gene are MDHEN and SYDVKM. The CDR3 nucleotides are TGTGCCAGCAGTTCTAGCGGGGGGGTTCATCTTAGTGAGCAGTTCTTC. It translates to CASSSSGGVHLSEQFF.

This clone was recorded only once. This sequence joins TRBV5-6 and TRBJ2-1, with 8 bases aligning to TRBD2. The CDR3 runs to 15 residues. The germline CDR1 and CDR2 sequences are SGHDT and YYEEEE. V was clipped by 4 bases and J by 7 bases; unmatched bases: 10. The DNA for the CDR3 is TGTGCCAGCAGCCAGAGCGGGGGCGCGAGGAATGAGCAGTTCTTC. Translation: CASSQSGGARNEQFF.

J is TRBJ2-1 and V is TRBV4-3; D remains unclear. Looked up from germline, CDR1 is LGHNA and CDR2 is YSLEER. This CDR3 comprises 16 residues. Trimming shortened V by 0 bases and J by 4 bases, and 13 bases separated the two germline ends. As DNA, the CDR3 is TGCGCCAGCAGCCAAGATCGGCCTGGGCTATACAATGAGCAGTTCTTC. Its protein is CASSQDRPGLYNEQFF.

The gene calls are TRBV6-6 and TRBJ1-1, with TRBD1 identical over 7 bases. CDR1 is MNHNY, CDR2 SVGAGI, per germline (reference sequence). V shed 2 bases and J 2 bases; nucleotides not matched to a gene: 2. The CDR3 sequence is 14 residues long. CDR3 DNA: TGTGCCAGCAGTTACGACAGGGCTAACACTGAAGCTTTCTTT. Protein product: CASSYDRANTEAFF.

The CDR3 DNA reads as TGTGCCAGCAGCCAAGAGGTGCGGGGGCGGAATAGCAATCAGCCCCAGCATTTT. Its translation is CASSQEVRGRNSNQPQHF. The chain joins TRBV4-2 to TRBJ1-5; TRBD1 might be the D (6 bases). The length of the CDR3 is 18 residues. Germline CDR1 is LGHNA and CDR2 is YNFKEQ. Trimming removed 0 bases from V and 0 bases from J, with 15 bases in between.